This entry lists 10 T cell receptor beta chains sequenced from one sample in a study of T and B cells in COVID-19 patients. BIOMED2 TRB-A/B primer pools were used in multiplex TRB PCR. TCRdb fed the multiplex PCR reads into MiXCR, producing one record per CDR3 protein. This sample yields some 4,000 distinct CDR3 sequences, of which 25% to 35% are seen a single time; around 42% belongs to the top ten. TRB was amplified from about 260-540 ng of blood genomic DNA. Source material: blood. These receptors all stem from a human donor with active COVID-19. The donor label of this sample is uncertain.

This clonotype was detected only a few times. The chain recombines TRBV6-2 or TRBV6-3 with TRBJ2-2, with TRBD2 matching 7 bases. Germline lookup yields CDR1 MNHEY and CDR2 SVGEGT. This CDR3 is built from 18 residues. The J segment lost 0 bases and the V segment lost 7 bases, leaving 14 bases of the junction unmatched. CDR3 nucleotides: TGTGCCAGCAACCCCGGGACTATATACGCTGCGAACACCGGGGAGCTGTTTTTT. Translation gives CASNPGTIYAANTGELFF.

Sample share makes this clonotype medium-sized. This chain uses TRBV5-5 with TRBJ1-2; no reliable D call. The CDR3 spans 15 residues. CDR1 is SGHKS and CDR2 is YYEKEE in the germline V gene (reference sequence). V was pared by 0 bases and J by 4 bases, with 13 bases between. The CDR3 DNA reads TGTGCCAGCAGCTTGGACAGCCCCGAAAGCTATGGCTACACCTTC. It encodes CASSLDSPESYGYTF.

By sample fraction, this clonotype is medium-sized (0.01 to 0.1%). The rearrangement joins TRBV18 to TRBJ1-5; the D is unclear. Trimming left V 3 bases short and J 5 bases short, with 11 bases between. Looked up from germline, CDR1 is KGHSH and CDR2 is LQKENI. The CDR3 contains 14 residues. The CDR3 sequence: CASSPLAVDQPQHF. In DNA form, the CDR3 reads TGTGCCAGCTCACCCCTAGCAGTTGATCAGCCCCAGCATTTT.

In its sample, this clonotype ranks as medium-sized. The chain combines TRBV6-5 with TRBJ2-3; a possible D gene is TRBD2 (6 bases). V was shortened by 0 bases and J by 2 bases, with 9 bases between the two germline ends. CDR1 and CDR2 from the germline V gene are MNHEY and SVGAGI. This CDR3 spans 15 amino acids. In DNA, the CDR3 is TGTGCCAGCAGTTACTCGGGGGGATACACAGATACGCAGTATTTT. It translates to CASSYSGGYTDTQYF.

This clonotype is labeled as medium-sized (0.01 to 0.1%). The rearrangement uses TRBV19 and TRBJ2-3, with unresolved D. The germline CDR1 and CDR2 sequences are LNHDA and SQIVND (reference sequence). This CDR3 has 14 amino acids. V was pared by 1 base and J by 3 bases, with 8 bases between. The CDR3 loop reads CASSIGSTTDTQYF. In nucleotides, the CDR3 is TGTGCCAGTAGTATAGGCTCTACTACAGATACGCAGTATTTT.

V gene TRBV12-3 or TRBV12-4 combines with J gene TRBJ2-3; D is unresolved. The CDR3 totals 13 residues. The CDR3 loop is CASGLVLGDTQYF. The DNA of the CDR3 is TGTGCTAGTGGTTTGGTACTGGGAGATACGCAGTATTTT.

By share of the sample, this clonotype is medium-sized (0.01 to 0.1%). This chain uses TRBV29-1 with TRBJ2-1; D may be TRBD1 or TRBD2 (6 bases each). The germline V gene encodes CDR1 SQVTM and CDR2 ANQGSEA. The CDR3 spans 14 residues. V lost 7 bases to trimming and J lost 5 bases, with 18 bases between them. CDR3 region: CSASLGGLDNEQFF. The CDR3 DNA reads as TGCAGCGCCTCACTCGGGGGCCTGGACAATGAGCAGTTCTTC.

This chain uses TRBV4-3 with TRBJ2-5; 8 nucleotides line up with TRBD2. Trimming removed 5 bases from V and 5 bases from J; junction bases left unmatched: 10. The germline V gene encodes CDR1 LGHNA and CDR2 YSLEER. This CDR3 spans 15 amino acids. DNA for the CDR3: TGCGCCAGCAGCATTGAGCGGGGGCTTTGGGAGACCCAGTACTTC. It translates to CASSIERGLWETQYF.

Relative to its sample, this clonotype is medium-sized. The chain links TRBV5-5 to TRBJ2-3, with D uncertain. Germline V CDR1 and CDR2: SGHKS, YYEKEE (reference sequence). The CDR3 is 12 amino acids. V was pared by 2 bases and J by 0 bases, with 1 base between. The CDR3 DNA reads TGTGCCAGCAGCTTAAGCACAGATACGCAGTATTTT. Protein: CASSLSTDTQYF.

The chain combines TRBV5-1 with TRBJ2-1; 14 positions match TRBD2. This CDR3 has 15 residues. Germline CDR1 and CDR2: SGHRS and YFSETQ. The junction had 3 bases not matched to a gene; V was cut back by 5 bases and J by 5 bases. The CDR3 reads CASRRTSGGNNEQFF. CDR3 sequence (DNA): TGCGCCAGCAGACGGACTAGCGGGGGGAACAATGAGCAGTTCTTC.